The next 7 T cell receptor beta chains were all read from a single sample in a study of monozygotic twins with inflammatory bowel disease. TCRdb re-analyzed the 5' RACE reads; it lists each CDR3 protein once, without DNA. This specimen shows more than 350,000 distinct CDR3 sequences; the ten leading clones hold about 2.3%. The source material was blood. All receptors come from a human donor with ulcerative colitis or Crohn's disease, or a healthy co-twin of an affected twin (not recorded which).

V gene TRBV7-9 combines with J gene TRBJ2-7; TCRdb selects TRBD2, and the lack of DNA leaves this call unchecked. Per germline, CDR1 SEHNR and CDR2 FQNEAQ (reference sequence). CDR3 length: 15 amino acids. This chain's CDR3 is CASSLAGLGRGEQYF.

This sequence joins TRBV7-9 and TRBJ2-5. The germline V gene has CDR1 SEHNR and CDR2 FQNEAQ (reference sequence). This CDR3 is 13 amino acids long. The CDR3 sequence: CASSLGGFETQYF.

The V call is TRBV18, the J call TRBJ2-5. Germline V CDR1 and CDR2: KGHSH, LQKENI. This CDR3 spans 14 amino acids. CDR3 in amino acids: CASSPRGSQETQYF.

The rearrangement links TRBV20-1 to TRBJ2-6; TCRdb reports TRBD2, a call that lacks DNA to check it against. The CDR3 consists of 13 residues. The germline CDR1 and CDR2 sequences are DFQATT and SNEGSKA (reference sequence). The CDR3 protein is CSAVPAGANVLTF.

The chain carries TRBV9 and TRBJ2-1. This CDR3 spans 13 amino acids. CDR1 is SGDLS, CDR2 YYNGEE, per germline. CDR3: CASSHGSYNEQFF. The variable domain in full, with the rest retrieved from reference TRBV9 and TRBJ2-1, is DSGVTQTPKHLITATGQRVTLRCSPRSGDLSVYWYQQSLDQGLQFLIQYYNGEERAKGNILERFSAQQFPDLHSELNLSSLELGDSALYFCASSHGSYNEQFFGPGTRLTVL.

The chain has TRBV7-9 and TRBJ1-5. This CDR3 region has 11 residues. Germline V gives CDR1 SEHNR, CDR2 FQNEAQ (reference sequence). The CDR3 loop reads CASGSNQPQHF. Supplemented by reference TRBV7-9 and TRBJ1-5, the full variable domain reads DTGVSQNPRHKITKRGQNVTFRCDPISEHNRLYWYRQTLGQGPEFLTYFQNEAQLEKSRLLSDRFSAERPKGSFSTLEIQRTEQGDSAMYLCASGSNQPQHFGDGTRLSIL.

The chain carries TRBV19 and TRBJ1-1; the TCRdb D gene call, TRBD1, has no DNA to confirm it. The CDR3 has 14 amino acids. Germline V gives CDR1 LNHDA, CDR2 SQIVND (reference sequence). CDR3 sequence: CASRGDRLNTEAFF.